This T cell receptor (beta chain) was retrieved from a study of CD8 T cells in Susac syndrome. Reverse transcription of roughly 0.5 to 1 ug RNA was carried out with random hexamers. An immunoSEQ multiplex PCR amplified TCR beta CDR3 over 54 Vbeta and 13 Jbeta. One entry per CDR3 protein, called by TCRdb with MiXCR from the immunoSEQ multiplex PCR reads. The table shows 150,000 to 200,000 distinct CDR3 sequences, with 80% to 95% occurring only once. V shed 6 bases and J shed 1 base, with 18 bases lying between them. The CDR3 is 16 amino acids. Per germline, CDR1 MNHNS and CDR2 SASEGT. The rearrangement links TRBV6-1 to TRBJ2-5, with D perhaps TRBD2 (5 bases). The sample comprised CD4+ T cells from PBMCs. The clonotype originates from a human donor in good health. Here the CDR3 reads CASRDWPNGRQETQYF. The CDR3 DNA reads TGTGCCAGCAGGGACTGGCCCAACGGACGCCAAGAGACCCAGTACTTC.